The rows below give T cell receptor beta chains drawn from one sample of a study of T-cell memory formation after mild COVID-19. TCRdb itself ran the 5' RACE reads through MiXCR, one entry per CDR3 protein. Counted here are about 210,000 distinct CDR3 sequences, around 25% occurring once; the ten biggest clones make up about an eighth. The source material was PBMCs or a T cell subset sorted from them (not recorded which). These receptors originate from an adult woman who had mild COVID-19 (a few samples of this study predate the infection). Cell type and time point are not known. Both conserved end residues are part of each CDR3. Fields, in order: J gene, V gene, CDR3 protein.

TRBJ1-4,TRBV7-9,CASSLGVMIGKLFF
TRBJ2-7,TRBV12-3/TRBV12-4,CASSFVTGTYEQYF
TRBJ2-3,TRBV24-1,CATANTDTQYF
TRBJ2-5,TRBV15,CATSRDWETQYF
TRBJ1-3,TRBV7-2,CASSWDGNTIYF
TRBJ2-3,TRBV5-1,CATPRSSTDTQYF
TRBJ1-3,TRBV20-1,CSVASGNTIYF
TRBJ1-2,TRBV19,CASSILGVINYGYTF
TRBJ1-6,TRBV7-8,CASSLGLVDNSPLHF
TRBJ2-7,TRBV20-1,CSASKERDGQQYF
TRBJ2-1,TRBV20-1,CSAASGSYNEQFF